One sample yielded the 23 T cell receptor beta chains listed below, sequenced in a study of Tregs in tolerant kidney transplant recipients. TCRdb's copy holds only in-frame clones and misses some; the assay was immunoSEQ multiplex PCR. The sample's table shows about 30,000 clones. Sequences were derived from CD8+ T cells from blood, sampled before the transplant. Source of these receptors: a human donor who received a combined kidney and bone marrow transplant.

On this clone: Coverage ceases 3 residues before the CDR3 finishes, and the germline J gene fills in the end. The rearrangement links TRBV6-2 or TRBV6-3 to TRBJ2-1; 9 positions match TRBD2. Germline loops: CDR1 MNHEY, CDR2 SVGEGT. The CDR3 sequence is 15 residues long. V gave up 6 bases and J gave up 0 bases; unmatched junction bases: 3. CDR3 DNA, as far as it was read: TGTGCCAGCAGGGATAGCGGGGGCTCCTACAATGAG. Translation: CASRDSGGSYNE. Given in full, the CDR3 is CASRDSGGSYNEQFF.

Comment on this clone: The CDR3 end falls 3 residues outside the read, so it is completed with the germline J gene. The chain recombines TRBV5-1 with TRBJ1-1, with D perhaps TRBD1 (5 bases). Trimming removed 0 bases at V and 4 bases at J, with 10 bases between. This CDR3 is built from 14 residues. Germline values: CDR1 SGHRS, CDR2 YFSETQ. The DNA read from the CDR3 is TGCGCCAGCAGCTTGGCCGGGGGGATCACTGAA. This sequence encodes CASSLAGGITE. The complete CDR3 sequence is CASSLAGGITEAFF.

The sequenced CDR3 bases are TGTGCCAGCAGTCAGACTAGTCTGGGGATCAAGACC. Encoded protein: CASSQTSLGIKT. The entire CDR3 is CASSQTSLGIKTQYF. The chain couples TRBV6-2 or TRBV6-3 to TRBJ2-5; D might be TRBD2 (6 bases). The read terminates 3 residues ahead of where the CDR3 ends, so the germline J gene completes it. V shed 5 bases and J shed 6 bases, with 19 bases lying between them. Per the germline V gene, CDR1 is MNHEY and CDR2 is SVGEGT. The CDR3 runs 15 residues.

A word on this clone: The read finishes 3 residues shy of the CDR3 end, and the germline J gene is used to complete it. J is TRBJ2-2 and V is TRBV19, with D tentatively TRBD1 (6 bases). Trimming removed 0 bases at V and 4 bases at J, with 15 bases between. Germline V CDR1 and CDR2: LNHDA, SQIVND (reference sequence). The CDR3 spans 17 residues. Incomplete CDR3 DNA: TGTGCCAGTAGTATAGACCCCATCTCAGGGGTCACCGGGGAG. This translates into CASSIDPISGVTGE. The whole CDR3 protein reads CASSIDPISGVTGELFF.

With regard to this clone: Sequencing ends 3 residues short of the CDR3 end; the germline J gene provides the rest. The rearrangement links TRBV2 to TRBJ2-5; a possible D gene is TRBD2 (7 bases). This CDR3 is built from 16 residues. Germline V gene sequence: CDR1 SNHLY, CDR2 FYNNEI. Trimming pared 7 bases from V and 2 bases from J, leaving 20 bases between. Partial CDR3 DNA: TGTGCCAGCACCAGGCCTAGCGGAAGGGGGCAAGAGACC. Its protein product is CASTRPSGRGQET. The complete CDR3 reads CASTRPSGRGQETQYF.

The sequenced CDR3 bases are TGTGCCAGCAGCTTAGGTGTTAGCGGGGGGAATGAG. This translates into CASSLGVSGGNE. The complete CDR3 reads CASSLGVSGGNEQFF. V is TRBV7-9 and J is TRBJ2-1; 10 nucleotides line up with TRBD2. The missing CDR3 end, 3 residues past where the read stops, is filled in from the germline J gene. The CDR3 is 15 amino acids. Germline V gene lookup returns CDR1 SEHNR and CDR2 FQNEAQ (reference sequence). J was trimmed by 7 bases and V by 1 base; bases with no gene match: 4.

To note about this clone: Because the CDR3's place on the DNA is in doubt, the DNA is left out and the CDR3 is given as listed by TCRdb. This chain connects TRBV5-3 to TRBJ1-2; TRBD1 was called by the table and not checked on the DNA. Being an ORF, TRBV5-3 has a function that is uncertain. The CDR3 is 18 residues long, counting both termini. The CDR3 sequence is CARSFLWQGQHDNYGYTF.

About this clone itself: The read terminates 3 residues ahead of where the CDR3 ends, so the germline J gene completes it. The genes are TRBV4-1 and TRBJ1-5; D is unresolved. In germline, CDR1 is MGHRA, CDR2 YSYEKL. This CDR3 is built from 14 residues. V was trimmed by 4 bases and J by 1 base, leaving 8 bases between them. The CDR3 is CASSLGGSNQPQHF. Partial CDR3 DNA: TGCGCCAGCAGCCTAGGAGGGAGCAATCAGCCC.

Details on this clone: The read terminates 3 residues before the CDR3 end, so the remaining end is supplied by the germline J gene. V usage is TRBV6-2 or TRBV6-3 and J usage is TRBJ1-1; unclear D gene. The CDR3 consists of 13 residues. V lost 5 bases to trimming and J lost 7 bases, with 14 bases between them. Germline assignment: CDR1 MNHEY and CDR2 SVGEGT. The part of the CDR3 DNA that was read is TGTGCCAGCAGTGTCGACAAGGGTAATGAA. It codes for CASSVDKGNE. The full CDR3 protein is CASSVDKGNEAFF.

A remark on this clone: Sequencing ends 3 residues short of the CDR3 end; the germline J gene provides the rest. This chain joins TRBV7-9 and TRBJ2-3; 11 bases agree with TRBD1. The CDR3 is made up of 14 amino acids. V gave up 4 bases and J gave up 6 bases; unmatched junction bases: 3. Germline-derived CDR1 and CDR2 are SEHNR and FQNEAQ (reference sequence). The CDR3 here is CASSSGTGGDTQYF. Partial CDR3 DNA: TGTGCCAGCAGCTCCGGGACAGGGGGGGATACG.

A word on this clone: The read terminates 3 residues before the CDR3 end, so the remaining end is supplied by the germline J gene. The rearrangement joins TRBV5-4 to TRBJ2-5; 13 nucleotides agree with TRBD2. Germline V gives CDR1 SGHNT, CDR2 YYREEE (reference sequence). There are 15 residues in the CDR3. V was clipped by 3 bases and J by 4 bases; unmatched bases: 3. CDR3 in amino acids: CASSSGLAGVETQYF. CDR3 DNA, as far as it was read: TGTGCCAGCAGCTCCGGACTAGCGGGAGTAGAGACC.

Regarding this clone: The CDR3 extends 3 residues past the end of the read, so its final part is completed from the germline J gene. The rearrangement uses TRBV19 and TRBJ1-6; possibly TRBD1 for D (6 bases). Germline V lookup: CDR1 LNHDA, CDR2 SQIVND (reference sequence). This CDR3 has 14 residues. The sequenced CDR3 bases are TGTGCCAGTAGTATCCAACAGGGACACCAATCC. This translates into CASSIQQGHQS. The whole CDR3 protein reads CASSIQQGHQSLHF.

Details on this clone: The read ends 3 residues shy of where the CDR3 ends; the end is completed using the germline J gene. The V and J genes are TRBV4-1 and TRBJ2-7; 14 bases match TRBD2. The J segment lost 3 bases and the V segment lost 4 bases, leaving 11 bases of the junction unmatched. CDR1 and CDR2 (germline): MGHRA, YSYEKL. This CDR3 region has 18 residues. CDR3 DNA, as far as it was read: TGCGCCAGCAGCCCGGGACTAGCGGGAGTCGAAGTTTTCTACGAG. Protein product: CASSPGLAGVEVFYE. The CDR3 as a whole reads CASSPGLAGVEVFYEQYF.

Regarding this clone: The read ends 3 residues shy of where the CDR3 ends; the end is completed using the germline J gene. This chain connects TRBV30 to TRBJ2-1, with 8 positions matching TRBD2. The CDR3 loop spans 16 amino acids. Germline V gene data show CDR1 as GTSNPN and CDR2 as SVGIG (reference sequence). V dropped 0 bases and J dropped 9; count of bases not matched to a gene: 13. Here the CDR3 reads CAWSVGGGGRSVEQFF. The sequenced part of the CDR3 DNA is TGTGCCTGGAGTGTAGGTGGTGGCGGGAGGTCGGTTGAG.

Remarks on this clone: From the germline J gene comes the end of the CDR3, since the read stops 3 residues before it. The chain is built from TRBV30 and TRBJ2-3; possibly TRBD2 for D (5 bases). V gave up 1 base and J gave up 6 bases, with 5 bases separating them. Germline CDR1 GTSNPN, CDR2 SVGIG (reference sequence). This CDR3 is 11 amino acids long. The DNA read from the CDR3 is TGTGCCTGGAGTGCGGGGGATACG. Amino acids: CAWSAGDT. The CDR3 in its entirety is CAWSAGDTQYF.

CDR3 residues: CASSLGGQGHYNEQFF. CDR3 DNA, as far as it was read: TGTGCCAGCAGCTTAGGGGGGCAGGGGCACTACAATGAG. The rearrangement uses TRBV13 and TRBJ2-1; TRBD1 is a possible D gene (6 bases). The read falls 3 residues short of the CDR3 end, and the missing part is taken from the germline J gene. The CDR3 runs to 16 residues. Germline values: CDR1 PRHDT, CDR2 FYEKMQ (reference sequence). The V end lost 0 bases, the J end lost 3 bases, and 12 bases lay between the germline ends.

Concerning this clone: The CDR3 goes on 3 residues after the read ends, and that part is filled in from the germline J gene. The J gene is TRBJ2-1, the V gene TRBV5-8; the match to TRBD2 covers 10 bases. Per the germline V gene, CDR1 is SGHTS and CDR2 is YDEGEE. The CDR3 loop spans 15 amino acids. With V trimmed by 7 bases and J by 5 bases, 9 bases remained unmatched. Here the CDR3 reads CASANWTSGHNEQFF. The sequenced part of the CDR3 DNA is TGTGCCAGCGCGAATTGGACTAGCGGCCACAATGAG.

Concerning this clone: The CDR3 end lies 3 residues beyond the end of the read and is filled in from the germline J gene. The V and J genes are TRBV18 and TRBJ1-1; D is ambiguous. Germline loops: CDR1 KGHSH, CDR2 LQKENI. V dropped 1 base and J dropped 5 bases, with 5 bases sitting between them. The CDR3 sequence is 12 residues long. Partial CDR3 DNA: TGTGCCAGCTCACCACAAGGGACTGAA. Its protein product is CASSPQGTE. The full CDR3 is CASSPQGTEAFF. Combining the CDR3 with reference TRBV18 and TRBJ1-1 gives the whole variable domain NAGVMQNPRHLVRRRGQEARLRCSPMKGHSHVYWYRQLPEEGLKFMVYLQKENIIDESGMPKERFSAEFPKEGPSILRIQQVVRGDSAAYFCASSPQGTEAFFGQGTRLTVV.

Regarding this clone: Read data end 3 residues before the CDR3 end; the end is taken from the germline J gene. The chain couples TRBV6-4 to TRBJ2-1, with D possibly TRBD2 on 6 matching bases. This CDR3 comprises 14 residues. CDR1 is MRHNA and CDR2 is SNTAGT in the germline V gene. Between the trimmed V and J ends, which lost 11 bases and 0 bases, there was a span of 14 bases. CDR3 bases read: TGTGCCTGGGCAGGGAGGCCCTCCTACAATGAG. Its translation is CAWAGRPSYNE. The complete CDR3 reads CAWAGRPSYNEQFF.

Concerning this clone itself: The sequence runs out 3 residues before the end of the CDR3; the remainder is reconstructed from the germline J gene. The chain carries TRBV6-1 and TRBJ1-5; D gene uncertain. This CDR3 is 18 amino acids long. The ends were cut back, 2 bases at V and 0 bases at J, with 17 bases in the middle. Germline lookup yields CDR1 MNHNS and CDR2 SASEGT. Here the CDR3 reads CASSEYDPRGYSNQPQHF. The CDR3 DNA, read in part, is TGTGCCAGCAGTGAATACGACCCACGGGGATATAGCAATCAGCCC.

For this clone: The sequence runs out 3 residues before the end of the CDR3; the remainder is reconstructed from the germline J gene. The gene calls are TRBV20-1 and TRBJ1-4; 9 bases match TRBD1. The CDR3 has 15 amino acids. Germline CDR1 is DFQATT and CDR2 is SNEGSKA (reference sequence). Unmatched junction bases numbered 7, after V lost 3 bases and J lost 5 bases. CDR3 sequence: CSARGGTGKNEKLFF. Partial CDR3 DNA: TGCAGTGCTAGGGGGGGGACAGGGAAAAATGAAAAA.

A remark on this clone: The read finishes 3 residues shy of the CDR3 end, and the germline J gene is used to complete it. The J gene is TRBJ2-1, the V gene TRBV19; no clear D gene. Deletions cut 7 bases from V and 7 bases from J, with 17 bases between. The CDR3 loop spans 14 amino acids. The germline V gene encodes CDR1 LNHDA and CDR2 SQIVND (reference sequence). The sequenced CDR3 bases are TGTGCCAGTATGACGGGTTATGGTGCGAATGAG. Amino acid sequence: CASMTGYGANE. The full CDR3 is CASMTGYGANEQFF.

Regarding this clone: The CDR3 is cut off 3 residues early in the read; its end comes from the germline J gene. The chain is built from TRBV20-1 and TRBJ2-7, with 9 bases aligning to TRBD2. CDR1 and CDR2 (germline): DFQATT, SNEGSKA (reference sequence). V lost 6 bases, J lost 0 bases, and 9 bases stayed unmatched. The CDR3 contains 15 residues. The CDR3 reads CSARLAERLSYEQYF. The DNA read from the CDR3 is TGCAGTGCGAGACTAGCGGAAAGACTCTCCTACGAG.